This TCR beta chain was obtained from a study of vaccination effects on CD4 cells after COVID-19. Repertoires were generated with immunoSEQ multiplex PCR, while TCRdb's copy carries only in-frame clones and drops some. The sample records tens of thousands of clones, more than 60% being singletons. The CDR3 totals 14 residues. CDR1 and CDR2 from the germline V gene are SGHRS and YFSETQ. V dropped 4 bases and J dropped 2 bases, with 12 bases sitting between them. Only a few counts were recorded for this clone. Its specificity is not known. Ahead of sequencing, the ViraFEST assay grew antigen-specific CD4+ T cells using viral peptide pools. Subsequent to a culture period of roughly 11 days, CD4+ T cells were isolated. Among the vaccine recipients, none had a prior SARS-CoV-2 infection, and nucleocapsid antibodies were negative.

The specimen was CD4+ T cells from PBMCs cultured with SARS-CoV-2 spike peptides, collected before COVID-19 vaccination. The receptor comes from a human donor who received a COVID-19 vaccine. This chain uses TRBV5-1 with TRBJ1-2; the D is unclear. In nucleotides, the CDR3 is TGCGCCAGCAGCGTAACGTCCTTCAACTATGGCTACACCTTC. Amino acid sequence: CASSVTSFNYGYTF.